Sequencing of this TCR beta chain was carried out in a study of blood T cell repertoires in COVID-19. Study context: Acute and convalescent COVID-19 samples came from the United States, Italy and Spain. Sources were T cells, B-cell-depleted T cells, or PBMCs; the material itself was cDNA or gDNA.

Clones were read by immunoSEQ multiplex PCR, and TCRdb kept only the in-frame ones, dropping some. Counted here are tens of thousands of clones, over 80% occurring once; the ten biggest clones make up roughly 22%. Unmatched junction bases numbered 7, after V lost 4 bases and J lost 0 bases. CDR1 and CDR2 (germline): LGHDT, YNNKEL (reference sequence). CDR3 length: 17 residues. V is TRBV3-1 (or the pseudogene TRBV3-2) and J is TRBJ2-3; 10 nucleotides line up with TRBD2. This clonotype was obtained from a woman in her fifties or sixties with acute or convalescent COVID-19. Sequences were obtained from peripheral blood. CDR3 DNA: TGTGCCAGCAGCCGAAGACCTAGCGGGGGCAGCACAGATACGCAGTATTTT. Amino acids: CASSRRPSGGSTDTQYF.